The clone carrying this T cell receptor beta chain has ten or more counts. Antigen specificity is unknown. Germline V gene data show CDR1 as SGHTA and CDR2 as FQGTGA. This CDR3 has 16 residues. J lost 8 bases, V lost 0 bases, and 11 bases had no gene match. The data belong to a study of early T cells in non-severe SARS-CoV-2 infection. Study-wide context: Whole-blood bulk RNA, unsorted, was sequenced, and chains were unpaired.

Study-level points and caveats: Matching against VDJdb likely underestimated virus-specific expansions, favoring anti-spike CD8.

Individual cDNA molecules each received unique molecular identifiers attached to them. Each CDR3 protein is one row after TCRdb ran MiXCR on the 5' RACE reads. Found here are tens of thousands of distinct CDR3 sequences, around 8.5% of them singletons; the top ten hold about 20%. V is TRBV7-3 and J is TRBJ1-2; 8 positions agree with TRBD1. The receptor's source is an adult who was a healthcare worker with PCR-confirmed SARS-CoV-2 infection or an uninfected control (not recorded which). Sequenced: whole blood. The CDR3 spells CASSLTRDRTLGGYTF. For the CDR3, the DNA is TGTGCCAGCAGCTTAACGCGGGACAGGACCCTGGGGGGCTACACCTTC. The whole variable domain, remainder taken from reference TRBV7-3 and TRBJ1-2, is GAGVSQTPSNKVTEKGKYVELRCDPISGHTALYWYRQSLGQGPEFLIYFQGTGAADDSGLPNDRFFAVRPEGSVSTLKIQRTERGDSAVYLCASSLTRDRTLGGYTFGSGTRLTVV.